This T cell receptor beta chain derives from a study of shared clonotypes between healthy human individuals. Overall study findings and caveats: Specimens sampled were limited to blood, with tissue repertoires likely differing. The small donor group covered limited genetic and exposure diversity.

This CDR3 has 14 amino acids. The V gene lost 3 bases and the J gene lost 7 bases, with 12 bases spanning the gap. CDR1 and CDR2 (germline): SEHNR, FQNEAQ (reference sequence). Donors were Caucasian adults residing in Nashville, Tennessee, USA. The assay ran at deep level. The data were produced by immunoSEQ multiplex PCR, yet TCRdb's version contains in-frame clones alone and is incomplete. This sample has fewer than 650,000 clones, with approximately 80% found just once. In regard to this clone: What it recognizes is unknown.

The sequence was obtained from a woman in her thirties or forties in good health. Some clones in this sample may be carry-over from other donors' samples. The sequenced sample consisted of PBMCs. V is TRBV7-9 and J is TRBJ2-2; possibly TRBD2 for D (6 bases). CDR3 nucleotides: TGTGCCAGCAGCTTTGCTAGCGTAAGCGGGGAGCTGTTTTTT. Protein product: CASSFASVSGELFF.